Listed below are T cell receptor beta chains from one sample, sequenced in a study of T cells in Graves' hyperthyroidism and ophthalmopathy. TCRdb called the multiplex PCR reads again in MiXCR, with one record for every CDR3 protein. The sample carries around 580,000 distinct CDR3 sequences, approximately 16% recorded once. Specimen: blood. These receptors originate from a young woman with Graves' hyperthyroidism. The CDR3 runs from the conserved cysteine through the conserved F or W. The order of the fields is D gene, J gene, clone size, V gene, CDR3 DNA, CDR3 protein. D genes are given only for firm matches. The listing skips clone size in some rows; elsewhere it reads once, few, many or a size class.

TRBD2 TRBJ2-5 many TRBV28 TGTGCCAGCAGTTTAGGGCTAGCGGGAGTTCGAGAGACCCAGTACTTC CASSLGLAGVRETQYF
TRBD2 TRBJ2-1 . TRBV14 TGTGCCAGCAGCCCCCGGACTAGATGGTCCTACAATGAGCAGTTCTTC CASSPRTRWSYNEQFF
. TRBJ2-1 once TRBV20-1 TGCAGTGCTCCGAAGGGCTCCTACGAGCAGTTCTTC CSAPKGSYEQFF
. TRBJ2-6 few TRBV6-1 TGTGCCAGCAGTGAATCCACAGGGACTGGGGCCAACGTCCTGACTTTC CASSESTGTGANVLTF
. TRBJ2-7 . TRBV4-1 TGCGCCAGCAGCCAAGGGACGGTCAGCTACGAGCAGTACTTC CASSQGTVSYEQYF
TRBD1 TRBJ1-5 few TRBV5-5 TGTGCCAGCAGACGGAACAGGGGAAGCAATCAGCCCCAGCATTTT CASRRNRGSNQPQHF
TRBD1 TRBJ2-7 . TRBV20-1 TGCAGTGCTATCCGGGACAGACCCTACGAGCAGTACTTC CSAIRDRPYEQYF
TRBD1 TRBJ1-4 . TRBV27 TGTGCCAGCAGGGACAGGGGGGGCGTAACTAATGAAAAACTGTTTTTT CASRDRGGVTNEKLFF
. TRBJ1-4 many TRBV7-2 TGTGCCAGCAGCTTAGAAGGGATTCGGGAAAAACTGTTTTTT CASSLEGIREKLFF
. TRBJ1-6 few TRBV3-1 TGTGCCAGCAGCCAAGATTTGTTCGGGAGGATTTCCCTCCACTTT CASSQDLFGRISLHF
TRBD2 TRBJ2-1 many TRBV2 TGTGCCAGCAGTGAGCTAGCGGGAGGGTTGAGGTCCTACAATGAGCAGTTCTTC CASSELAGGLRSYNEQFF
TRBD2 TRBJ2-7 few TRBV13 TGTGCCAGCAGCTTAGGTCTAGCGGGAGCGTTCGAGCAGTACTTC CASSLGLAGAFEQYF
. TRBJ2-5 . TRBV6-4 TGTGCCAGCAGTGACTCAGGCAGTCAAGAGACCCAGTACTTC CASSDSGSQETQYF
TRBD1 TRBJ1-4 many TRBV18 TGTGCCAGCTCACCACCGGGACAGCGTAATGAAAAACTGTTTTTT CASSPPGQRNEKLFF
. TRBJ2-1 . TRBV7-6 TGTGCCAGCAGCTTACGGCAGGGGACCATCTCCTACAATGAGCAGTTCTTC CASSLRQGTISYNEQFF
. TRBJ1-2 many TRBV20-1 TGCAGTGCTAGTAGCACATCCTATGGCTACACCTTC CSASSTSYGYTF
TRBD1 TRBJ2-2 . TRBV6-2/TRBV6-3 TGTGCCAGCAGGACAGGGCTCACGAACACCGGGGAGCTGTTTTTT CASRTGLTNTGELFF
TRBD2 TRBJ2-7 few TRBV29-1 TGCAGCGTTGTAGCGGGACCCGAGCAGTACTTC CSVVAGPEQYF
. TRBJ2-1 many TRBV20-1 TGCAGTGCTAGATTTGGGATCTACAATGAGCAGTTCTTC CSARFGIYNEQFF
TRBD1 TRBJ1-2 few TRBV7-2 TGTGCCAGCAGCTCCGACAGGGTTTTTATAGGTGGCTACACCTTC CASSSDRVFIGGYTF
. TRBJ2-7 . TRBV5-6 TGTGCCAGTCTTGCAGGATCCGGATCCTACGAGCAGTACTTC CASLAGSGSYEQYF
. TRBJ1-5 . TRBV18 TGTGCCAGCTCACCAGTGTTGTTACAGGGCCAGCCCCAGCATTTT CASSPVLLQGQPQHF
TRBD1 TRBJ2-1 many TRBV7-9 TGTGCCAGCAGCTTTGAGGGGGCGCTCAATGAGCAGTTCTTC CASSFEGALNEQFF
TRBD1 TRBJ1-1 few TRBV29-1 TGCAGCACCGGGACAGGGCTATGGGACACTGAAGCTTTCTTT CSTGTGLWDTEAFF
TRBD1 TRBJ2-1 . TRBV4-1 TGCGCCAGCCGACGGACAGGGTACAATGAGCAGTTCTTC CASRRTGYNEQFF
TRBD1 TRBJ1-2 many TRBV24-1 TGTGCCACCAGTGATTTCGACAGGGGGTCAGGCTACACCTTC CATSDFDRGSGYTF
. TRBJ2-1 . TRBV30 TGTGCCCAGGGGGGAACGGGAGGCTATGAGCAGTTCTTC CAQGGTGGYEQFF
. TRBJ2-5 many TRBV28 TGTGCCAGCAGTTTAGGACAACTAATCCAAGAGACCCAGTACTTC CASSLGQLIQETQYF
. TRBJ1-2 few TRBV6-2/TRBV6-3 TGTGCCAGCAGTTATTTCCGGAGAGCTAACTATGGCTACACCTTC CASSYFRRANYGYTF
. TRBJ1-1 few TRBV19 TGTGCCAGTAGTCCCGGACGGACTTGGGGCACTGAAGCTTTCTTT CASSPGRTWGTEAFF
TRBD1 TRBJ1-3 . TRBV18 TGTGCCAGCTCAAGTACAGGGGCGGCTGGAAACACCATATATTTT CASSSTGAAGNTIYF
TRBD2 TRBJ2-4 few TRBV20-1 TGCAGTGCTCCCCCTCCCGCGGGAGGAGCCAAAAACATTCAGTACTTC CSAPPPAGGAKNIQYF
. TRBJ1-1 . TRBV10-3 TGTGCCATCAGTGAGAATCGGGACCAGTTTGAAGCTTTCTTT CAISENRDQFEAFF
. TRBJ1-1 many TRBV29-1 TGCAGCGTTGTACCTCAAGAAAACAGGCGGCCAAGCACTGAAGCTTTCTTT CSVVPQENRRPSTEAFF
. TRBJ1-1 few TRBV15 TGTGCCACCAGCAGACAGGGAAACACTGAAGCTTTCTTT CATSRQGNTEAFF
. TRBJ1-1 . TRBV19 TGTGCCAGTAGGGATATGAACACTGAAGCTTTCTTT CASRDMNTEAFF